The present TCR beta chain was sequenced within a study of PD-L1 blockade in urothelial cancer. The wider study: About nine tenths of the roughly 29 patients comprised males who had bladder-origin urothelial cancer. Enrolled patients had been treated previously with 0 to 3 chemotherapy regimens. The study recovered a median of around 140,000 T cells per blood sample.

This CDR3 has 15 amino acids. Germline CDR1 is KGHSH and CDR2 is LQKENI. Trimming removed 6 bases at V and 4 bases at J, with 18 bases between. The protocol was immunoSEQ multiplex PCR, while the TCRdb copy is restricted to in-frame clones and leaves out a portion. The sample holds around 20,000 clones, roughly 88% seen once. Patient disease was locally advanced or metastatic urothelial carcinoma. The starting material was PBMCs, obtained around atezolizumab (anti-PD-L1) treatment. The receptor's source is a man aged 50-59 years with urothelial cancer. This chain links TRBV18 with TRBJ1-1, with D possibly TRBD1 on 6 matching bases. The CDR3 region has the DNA TGTGCCAGCTCCGACGGCCAGGGGCCCGGCACTGAAGCTTTCTTT. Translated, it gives CASSDGQGPGTEAFF.